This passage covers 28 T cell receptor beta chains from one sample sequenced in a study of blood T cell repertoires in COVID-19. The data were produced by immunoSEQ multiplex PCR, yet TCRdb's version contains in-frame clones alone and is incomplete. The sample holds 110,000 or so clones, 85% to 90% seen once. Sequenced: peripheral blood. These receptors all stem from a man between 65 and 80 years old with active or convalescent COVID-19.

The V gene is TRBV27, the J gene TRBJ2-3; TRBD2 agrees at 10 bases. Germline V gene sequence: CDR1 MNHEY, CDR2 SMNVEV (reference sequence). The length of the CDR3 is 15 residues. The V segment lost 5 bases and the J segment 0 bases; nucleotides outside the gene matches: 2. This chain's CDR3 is CASSQGLASTDTQYF. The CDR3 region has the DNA TGTGCCAGCAGTCAGGGACTAGCGAGCACAGATACGCAGTATTTT.

The CDR3 DNA reads TGTGCCAGCTCACCAAGTTGGACAGGGAGAACTTACGAGCAGTACTTC. Its translation: CASSPSWTGRTYEQYF. The rearrangement links TRBV18 to TRBJ2-7; 8 nucleotides agree with TRBD1. There are 16 residues in the CDR3. The J segment lost 4 bases and the V segment lost 2 bases, leaving 10 bases of the junction unmatched. CDR1 and CDR2 (germline): KGHSH, LQKENI.

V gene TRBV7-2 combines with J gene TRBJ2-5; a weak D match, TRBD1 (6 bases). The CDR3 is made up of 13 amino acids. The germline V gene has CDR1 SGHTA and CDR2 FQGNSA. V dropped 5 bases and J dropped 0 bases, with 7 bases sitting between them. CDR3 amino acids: CASSRDNQETQYF. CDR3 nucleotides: TGTGCCAGCAGCAGGGACAACCAAGAGACCCAGTACTTC.

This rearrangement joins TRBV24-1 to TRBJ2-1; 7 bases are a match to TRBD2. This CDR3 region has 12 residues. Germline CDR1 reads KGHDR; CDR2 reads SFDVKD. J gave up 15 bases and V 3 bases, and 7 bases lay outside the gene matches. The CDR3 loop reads CATSDRRGELFF. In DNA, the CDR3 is TGTGCCACCAGTGATCGACGGGGGGAGTTGTTCTTC.

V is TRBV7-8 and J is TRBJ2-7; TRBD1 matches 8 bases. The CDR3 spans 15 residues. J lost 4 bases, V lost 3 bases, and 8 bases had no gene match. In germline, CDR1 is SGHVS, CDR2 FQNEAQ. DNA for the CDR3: TGTGCCAGCAGCTTCAAGGACAGGGCTGGTTACGAGCAGTACTTC. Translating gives CASSFKDRAGYEQYF.

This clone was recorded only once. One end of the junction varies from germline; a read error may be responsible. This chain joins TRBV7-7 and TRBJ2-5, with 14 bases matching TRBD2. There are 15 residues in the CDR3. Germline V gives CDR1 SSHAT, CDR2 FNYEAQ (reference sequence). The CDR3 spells CASSQGLAGEETQYF. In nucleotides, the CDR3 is TGTGCTAGCAGCCAGGGACTAGCGGGAGAAGAGACCCAGTACTTC. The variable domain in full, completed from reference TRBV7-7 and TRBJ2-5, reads GAGVSQSPRYKVTKRGQDVTLRCDPISSHATLYWYQQALGQGPEFLTYFNYEAQPDKSGLPSDRFSAERPEGSISTLTIQRTEQRDSAMYRCASSQGLAGEETQYFGPGTRLLVL.

CDR3: CAIKRGEGRSETQYF. CDR3 bases: TGTGCCATCAAAAGGGGGGAGGGCCGGTCGGAGACCCAGTACTTC. The chain uses TRBV10-3 and TRBJ2-5; D perhaps matches TRBD2 (7 bases). The germline V gene has CDR1 ENHRY and CDR2 SYGVKD. CDR3 length: 15 residues. V was trimmed by 7 bases and J by 5 bases, leaving 20 bases between them.

The CDR3 loop reads CASTHINGEQFF. The CDR3 region has the DNA TGTGCCAGCACTCACATTAATGGCGAGCAGTTCTTC. This chain joins TRBV27 and TRBJ2-1; D remains unclear. V was shortened by 7 bases and J by 10 bases, with 14 bases between the two germline ends. From germline, CDR1 is MNHEY and CDR2 SMNVEV (reference sequence). CDR3 length: 12 residues.

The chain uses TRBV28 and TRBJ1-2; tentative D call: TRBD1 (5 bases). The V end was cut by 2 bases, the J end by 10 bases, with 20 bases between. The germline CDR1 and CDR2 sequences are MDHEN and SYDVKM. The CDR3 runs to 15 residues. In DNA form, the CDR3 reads TGTGCCAGCAGTTTAAATAGGGGATGGAGTGGGGACTACACCTTC. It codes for CASSLNRGWSGDYTF.

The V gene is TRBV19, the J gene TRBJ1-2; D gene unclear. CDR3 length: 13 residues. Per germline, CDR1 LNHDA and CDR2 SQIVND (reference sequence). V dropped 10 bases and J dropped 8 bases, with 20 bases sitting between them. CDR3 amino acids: CATAPTGSRGYTF. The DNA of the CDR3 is TGTGCCACCGCCCCCACGGGGTCGCGGGGCTACACCTTC.

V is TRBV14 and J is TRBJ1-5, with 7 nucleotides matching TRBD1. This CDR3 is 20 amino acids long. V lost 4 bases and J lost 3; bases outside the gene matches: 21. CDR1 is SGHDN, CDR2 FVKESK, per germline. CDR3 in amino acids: CASSLRGTEARRRHNQPQHF. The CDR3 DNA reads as TGTGCCAGCAGCCTAAGGGGGACAGAAGCTCGGCGAAGACACAATCAGCCCCAGCATTTT.

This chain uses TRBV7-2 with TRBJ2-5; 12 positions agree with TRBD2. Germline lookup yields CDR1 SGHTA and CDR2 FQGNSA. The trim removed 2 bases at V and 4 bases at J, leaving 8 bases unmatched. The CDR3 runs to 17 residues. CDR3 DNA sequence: TGTGCCAGCAGCTTACTAGCGGGAGGGCCGTACGCAGAGACCCAGTACTTC. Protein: CASSLLAGGPYAETQYF.

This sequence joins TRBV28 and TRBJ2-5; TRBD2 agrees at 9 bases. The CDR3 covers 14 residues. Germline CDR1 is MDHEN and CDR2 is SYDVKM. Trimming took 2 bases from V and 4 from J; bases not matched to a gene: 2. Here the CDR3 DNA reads TGTGCCAGCAGTTTAGGCGGGAGGGTAGAGACCCAGTACTTC. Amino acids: CASSLGGRVETQYF.

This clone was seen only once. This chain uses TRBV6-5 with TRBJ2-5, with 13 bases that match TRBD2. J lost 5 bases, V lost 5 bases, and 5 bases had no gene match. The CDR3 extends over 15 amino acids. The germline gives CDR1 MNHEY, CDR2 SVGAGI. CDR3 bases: TGTGCCAGCAGTCGACTAGCGGGAGGTGATGAGACCCAGTACTTC. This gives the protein CASSRLAGGDETQYF.

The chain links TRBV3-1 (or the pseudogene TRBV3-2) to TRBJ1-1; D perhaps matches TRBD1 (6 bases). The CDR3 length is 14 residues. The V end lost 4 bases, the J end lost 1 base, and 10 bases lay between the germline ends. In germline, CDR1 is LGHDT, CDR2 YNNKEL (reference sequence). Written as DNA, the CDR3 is TGTGCCAGCAGCCCTGCACAGGGGAACACTGAAGCTTTCTTT. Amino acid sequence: CASSPAQGNTEAFF.

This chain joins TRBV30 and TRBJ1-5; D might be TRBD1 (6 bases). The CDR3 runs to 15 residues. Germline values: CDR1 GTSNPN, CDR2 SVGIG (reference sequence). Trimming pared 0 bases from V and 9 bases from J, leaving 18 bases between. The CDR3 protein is CAWSVAGDRKWPQHF. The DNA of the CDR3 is TGTGCCTGGAGTGTAGCAGGGGACCGTAAGTGGCCCCAGCATTTT. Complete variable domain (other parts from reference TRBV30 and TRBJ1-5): SQTIHQWPATLVQPVGSPLSLECTVEGTSNPNLYWYRQAAGRGLQLLFYSVGIGQISSEVPQNLSASRPQDRQFILSSKKLLLSDSGFYLCAWSVAGDRKWPQHFGDGTRLSIL.

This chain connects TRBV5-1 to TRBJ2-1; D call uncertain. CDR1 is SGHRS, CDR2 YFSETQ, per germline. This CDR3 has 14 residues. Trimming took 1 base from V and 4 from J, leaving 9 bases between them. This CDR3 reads CASSLWRNYNEQFF. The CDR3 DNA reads TGCGCCAGCAGCTTGTGGCGGAATTACAATGAGCAGTTCTTC.

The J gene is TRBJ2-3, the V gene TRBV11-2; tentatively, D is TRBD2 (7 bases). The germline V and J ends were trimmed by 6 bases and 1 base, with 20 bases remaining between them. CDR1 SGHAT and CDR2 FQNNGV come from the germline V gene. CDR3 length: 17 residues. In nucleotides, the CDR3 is TGTGCCAGCAGTCCTCGCGGGAGAGGGGGGGGCACAGATACGCAGTATTTT. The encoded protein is CASSPRGRGGGTDTQYF.

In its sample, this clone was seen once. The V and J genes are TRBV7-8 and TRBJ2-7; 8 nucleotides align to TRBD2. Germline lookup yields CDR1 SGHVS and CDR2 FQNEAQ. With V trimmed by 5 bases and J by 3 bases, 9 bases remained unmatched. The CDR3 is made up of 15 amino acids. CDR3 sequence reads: CASSEAGGRVYEQYF. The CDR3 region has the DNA TGTGCCAGCAGCGAGGCGGGGGGAAGAGTCTACGAGCAGTACTTC.

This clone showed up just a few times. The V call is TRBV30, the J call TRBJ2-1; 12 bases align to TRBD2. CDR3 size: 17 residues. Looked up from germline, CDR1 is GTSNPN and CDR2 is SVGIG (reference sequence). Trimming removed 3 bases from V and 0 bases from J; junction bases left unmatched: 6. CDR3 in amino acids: CAWRLAGGGGSYNEQFF. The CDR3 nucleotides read TGTGCCTGGAGACTAGCGGGAGGTGGGGGCTCCTACAATGAGCAGTTCTTC. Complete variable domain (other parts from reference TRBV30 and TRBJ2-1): SQTIHQWPATLVQPVGSPLSLECTVEGTSNPNLYWYRQAAGRGLQLLFYSVGIGQISSEVPQNLSASRPQDRQFILSSKKLLLSDSGFYLCAWRLAGGGGSYNEQFFGPGTRLTVL.

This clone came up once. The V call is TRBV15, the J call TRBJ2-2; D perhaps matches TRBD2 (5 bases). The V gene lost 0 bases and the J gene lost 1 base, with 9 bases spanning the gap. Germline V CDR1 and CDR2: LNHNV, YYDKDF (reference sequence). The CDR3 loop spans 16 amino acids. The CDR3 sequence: CATSRDTAGNTGELFF. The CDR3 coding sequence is TGTGCCACCAGCAGAGATACGGCGGGGAACACCGGGGAGCTGTTTTTT.

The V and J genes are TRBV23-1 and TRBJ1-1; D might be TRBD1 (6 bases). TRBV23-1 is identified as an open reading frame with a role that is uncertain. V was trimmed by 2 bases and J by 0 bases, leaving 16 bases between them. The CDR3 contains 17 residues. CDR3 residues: CASSQAAKQGLNTEAFF. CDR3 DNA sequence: TGCGCCAGCAGTCAAGCGGCGAAACAGGGTTTGAACACTGAAGCTTTCTTT.

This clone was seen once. The CDR3 sequence: CASSYRTASTDTQYF. The CDR3 DNA reads TGTGCCAGCAGTTACCGGACTGCTAGCACAGATACGCAGTATTTT. The gene calls are TRBV6-5 and TRBJ2-3; D possibly corresponds to TRBD2 (5 bases). CDR1 is MNHEY and CDR2 is SVGAGI in the germline V gene. V lost 2 bases and J lost 0, with 9 bases in between. The CDR3 is 15 amino acids.

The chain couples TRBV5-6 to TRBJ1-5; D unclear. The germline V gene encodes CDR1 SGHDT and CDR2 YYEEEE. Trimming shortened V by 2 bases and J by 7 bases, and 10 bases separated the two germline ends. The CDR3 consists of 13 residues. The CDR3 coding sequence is TGTGCCAGCAGCTTCTTGGGCGAACAGCCCCAGCATTTT. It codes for CASSFLGEQPQHF.

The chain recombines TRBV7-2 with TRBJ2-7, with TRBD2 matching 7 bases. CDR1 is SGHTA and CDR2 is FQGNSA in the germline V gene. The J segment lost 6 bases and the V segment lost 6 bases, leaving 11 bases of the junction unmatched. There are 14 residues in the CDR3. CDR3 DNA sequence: TGTGCCAGCAGAAGCGCGGGAGAAAGGGTCGAGCAGTACTTC. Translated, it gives CASRSAGERVEQYF.

The CDR3 loop reads CASSLHGAGNEKLFF. CDR3 DNA: TGTGCCAGCAGTTTACACGGGGCGGGAAATGAAAAACTGTTTTTT. The gene calls are TRBV28 and TRBJ1-4; D may be TRBD1 (5 bases). Germline loops: CDR1 MDHEN, CDR2 SYDVKM. This CDR3 region has 15 residues. V was clipped by 2 bases and J by 5 bases, with 12 bases between them.

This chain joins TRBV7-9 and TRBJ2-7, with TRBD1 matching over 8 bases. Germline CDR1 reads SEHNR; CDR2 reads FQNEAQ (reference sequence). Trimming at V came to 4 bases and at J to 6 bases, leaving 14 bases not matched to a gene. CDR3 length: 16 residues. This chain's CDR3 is CASSSQAGTGYIEQYF. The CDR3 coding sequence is TGTGCCAGCAGCTCCCAAGCCGGGACAGGATACATCGAGCAGTACTTC.

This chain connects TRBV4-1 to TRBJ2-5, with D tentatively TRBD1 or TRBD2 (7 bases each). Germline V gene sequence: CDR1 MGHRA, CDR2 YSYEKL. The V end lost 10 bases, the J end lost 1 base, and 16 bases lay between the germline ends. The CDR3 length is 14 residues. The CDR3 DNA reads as TGCGCCACCAGGGGGGGGTTAGGCCAAGAGACCCAGTACTTC. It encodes CATRGGLGQETQYF.